This T cell receptor beta chain was sequenced during a study of CD8+ T cells in alopecia areata. A word on this clone: Its specificity is not known.

The CDR3 is made up of 14 amino acids. V was pared by 0 bases and J by 3 bases, with 9 bases between. CDR1 and CDR2 from the germline V gene are SGHNT and YYREEE (reference sequence). Study conclusions and caveats: Mice showed clearer TCR sharing than patients did, a gap that was possibly HLA-related.

cDNA prepared by RNA extraction and subsequent reverse transcription served as the template for sequencing. Using immunoSEQ multiplex PCR, the repertoire was profiled, and TCRdb retains in-frame clones only, with some absent. Here the sample spans roughly 130,000 clones, roughly 58% being singletons. The rearrangement uses TRBV5-4 and TRBJ1-1; D might be TRBD1 (6 bases). Specimen: CD4+ T cells sorted from blood, collected at week 0. The clonotype was recovered from a human donor with alopecia areata. In DNA form, the CDR3 reads TGTGCCAGCAGCTTGGACAGGGACGACACTGAAGCTTTCTTT. It codes for CASSLDRDDTEAFF.